The 29 T cell receptor beta chains listed next were all sequenced from one sample in a study of cytomegalovirus exposure and HLA in healthy donors. PCR used 60 Vbeta primers and 13 Jbeta primers. The method was immunoSEQ multiplex PCR; TCRdb's version includes in-frame clones alone and lacks a portion of them. The data show 100,000 to 150,000 clones, with around 78% seen just once and roughly 3.5% held by the top ten. Material for sequencing was PBMCs. The source of these receptors is a man aged 35-49 years in good health and CMV-seronegative.

The V call is TRBV7-8, the J call TRBJ1-2, with TRBD1 matching over 9 bases. Trimming at V came to 2 bases and at J to 7 bases, leaving 5 bases not matched to a gene. This CDR3 contains 14 residues. In germline, CDR1 is SGHVS, CDR2 FQNEAQ. The CDR3 nucleotides read TGTGCCAGCAGCTTAAGGGACAGGGAAACTGGCTACACCTTC. Its translation is CASSLRDRETGYTF. Full variable domain (outside the CDR3, taken from reference TRBV7-8 and TRBJ1-2): GAGVSQSPRYKVAKRGQDVALRCDPISGHVSLFWYQQALGQGPEFLTYFQNEAQLDKSGLPSDRFFAERPEGSVSTLKIQRTQQEDSAVYLCASSLRDRETGYTFGSGTRLTVV.

This sequence joins TRBV5-6 and TRBJ2-6; D possibly corresponds to TRBD1 (5 bases). CDR1 is SGHDT and CDR2 is YYEEEE in the germline V gene. V lost 2 bases, J lost 17 bases, and 26 bases lay in between. This CDR3 has 16 amino acids. CDR3 region: CASSFTAVSGANGLTF. DNA for the CDR3: TGTGCCAGCAGCTTTACAGCCGTCTCTGGGGCCAACGGCTTGACTTTC.

J is TRBJ1-4 and V is TRBV28; D is possibly TRBD1 (5 bases). CDR3 size: 15 residues. Germline CDR1 and CDR2: MDHEN and SYDVKM. V lost 5 bases to trimming and J lost 3 bases, with 13 bases between them. The CDR3 DNA reads TGTGCCAGCAGTCGGTCCACGGGGGCTAATGAAAAACTGTTTTTT. Translating gives CASSRSTGANEKLFF.

This clone showed up just a few times. This chain links TRBV19 with TRBJ1-2; 9 bases map to TRBD1. There are 15 residues in the CDR3. Germline-derived CDR1 and CDR2 are LNHDA and SQIVND (reference sequence). Germline trimming cut 6 bases from V and 4 bases from J; bases unmatched to any gene: 9. The CDR3 spells CASRFSGQGGYGYTF. Here the CDR3 DNA reads TGTGCCAGTAGATTCTCGGGACAGGGAGGCTATGGCTACACCTTC.

The rearrangement uses TRBV7-9 and TRBJ1-6, with 9 nucleotides matching TRBD1. Germline V gene sequence: CDR1 SEHNR, CDR2 FQNEAQ (reference sequence). J gave up 9 bases and V 1 base, and 4 bases lay outside the gene matches. This CDR3 has 15 residues. The CDR3 DNA is TGTGCCAGCAGCTTAGGGACAGGGGCAGGTTCACCCCTCCACTTT. Its translation is CASSLGTGAGSPLHF.

The J gene is TRBJ2-7, the V gene TRBV7-9; 8 nucleotides agree with TRBD1. The germline V gene has CDR1 SEHNR and CDR2 FQNEAQ (reference sequence). The CDR3 contains 16 residues. The V gene end was trimmed by 6 bases and the J gene end by 2 bases; junction bases not matched to a gene: 12. The CDR3 region is CASRAAPGTGAYEQYF. CDR3 DNA sequence: TGTGCCAGCAGGGCCGCTCCTGGGACAGGTGCCTACGAGCAGTACTTC.

The rearrangement uses TRBV6-6 and TRBJ2-2, with D perhaps matching TRBD1 (5 bases). CDR1 MNHNY and CDR2 SVGAGI come from the germline V gene (reference sequence). The V and J ends lost 7 bases and 4 bases respectively, with 13 bases between them. This CDR3 has 14 amino acids. The CDR3 sequence: CASIQGEFTGELFF. The CDR3 DNA reads TGTGCCAGCATTCAGGGCGAGTTCACCGGGGAGCTGTTTTTT.

J is TRBJ2-2 and V is TRBV7-6; 7 nucleotides agree with TRBD2. CDR3 length: 17 amino acids. V lost 1 base and J lost 4; bases outside the gene matches: 9. CDR1 and CDR2 from the germline V gene are SGHVS and FNYEAQ. Here the CDR3 DNA reads TGTGCCAGCAGCTTAGAAGCCCTAGCGGCATCCACCGGGGAGCTGTTTTTT. Protein: CASSLEALAASTGELFF.

J is TRBJ2-7 and V is TRBV28; 7 nucleotides align to TRBD1. The CDR3 extends over 16 amino acids. V trimming: 6 bases; J trimming: 0 bases; junction bases outside the gene matches: 11. CDR1 is MDHEN, CDR2 SYDVKM, per germline. This CDR3 is CASSPPGQVRSYEQYF. The CDR3 bases are TGTGCCAGCAGCCCCCCCGGACAGGTGCGCTCCTACGAGCAGTACTTC.

The V call is TRBV4-3, the J call TRBJ2-3; no clear D gene. Germline V gene data show CDR1 as LGHNA and CDR2 as YSLEER. The V end was cut by 4 bases, the J end by 2 bases, with 13 bases between. The CDR3 spans 15 residues. In nucleotides, the CDR3 is TGCGCCAGCAGCCTCCGCAGTACGCTCACAGATACGCAGTATTTT. This encodes CASSLRSTLTDTQYF.

The V gene is TRBV2, the J gene TRBJ1-1; D is possibly TRBD1 (6 bases). CDR3 length equals 13 residues. V was clipped by 6 bases and J by 1 base, with 9 bases between them. The germline gives CDR1 SNHLY, CDR2 FYNNEI. The CDR3 DNA is TGTGCCAGCAGCTCGGACAGGAACACTGAAGCTTTCTTT. Encoded protein: CASSSDRNTEAFF. Supplemented by reference TRBV2 and TRBJ1-1, the full variable domain reads EPEVTQTPSHQVTQMGQEVILRCVPISNHLYFYWYRQILGQKVEFLVSFYNNEISEKSEIFDDQFSVERPDGSNFTLKIRSTKLEDSAMYFCASSSDRNTEAFFGQGTRLTVV.

On this clone: The junction departs from the called germline gene at one end, perhaps through a read error. The chain recombines TRBV6-1 with TRBJ2-2; unclear D gene. The CDR3 runs 18 residues. Germline CDR1 and CDR2: MNHNS and SASEGT. CDR3 sequence: CASSEAQTGSANTGELFF. CDR3 in DNA: TGTGCCAGCAGCGAAGCCCAGACGGGTTCCGCGAACACCGGGGAGCTGTTTTTT.

The rearrangement joins TRBV5-1 to TRBJ2-7; the match to TRBD1 covers 9 bases. V was pared by 4 bases and J by 3 bases, with 5 bases of the junction left unmatched. This CDR3 has 14 amino acids. Per germline, CDR1 SGHRS and CDR2 YFSETQ. The CDR3 region has the DNA TGCGCCAGCAGCCCGTGGACAGGGGTCTACGAGCAGTACTTC. Protein sequence: CASSPWTGVYEQYF.

The chain recombines TRBV5-6 with TRBJ1-2; D is ambiguous. Trimming pared 1 base from V and 2 bases from J, leaving 12 bases between. Germline V lookup: CDR1 SGHDT, CDR2 YYEEEE. This CDR3 comprises 15 residues. This CDR3 is CASSLMNNRNYGYTF. CDR3 bases: TGTGCCAGCAGCTTGATGAACAACAGAAACTATGGCTACACCTTC.

The rearrangement links TRBV6-5 to TRBJ1-5; D might be TRBD1 (5 bases). CDR3 length equals 14 residues. The ends were cut back, 5 bases at V and 4 bases at J, with 12 bases in the middle. Germline V lookup: CDR1 MNHEY, CDR2 SVGAGI. This CDR3 reads CASSEVQENQPQHF. The CDR3 nucleotides read TGTGCCAGCAGTGAAGTACAGGAGAATCAGCCCCAGCATTTT.

This chain uses TRBV6-1 with TRBJ2-1; TRBD1 matches at 7 bases. Germline CDR1 MNHNS, CDR2 SASEGT. There are 17 residues in the CDR3. Trimming cost V 0 bases and J 2 bases; bases outside gene matches: 7. CDR3 region: CASSEALRGLAYNEQFF. CDR3 DNA: TGTGCCAGCAGTGAAGCGCTTAGGGGGCTCGCCTACAATGAGCAGTTCTTC.

V is TRBV6-5 and J is TRBJ2-5; D perhaps matches TRBD2 (6 bases). CDR1 and CDR2 from the germline V gene are MNHEY and SVGAGI. V was pared by 0 bases and J by 4 bases, with 6 bases between. This CDR3 is built from 13 residues. CDR3 residues: CASSYSGGETQYF. In DNA form, the CDR3 reads TGTGCCAGCAGTTACTCGGGGGGAGAGACCCAGTACTTC.

The rearrangement uses TRBV2 and TRBJ2-2, with D hard to call. CDR1 is SNHLY, CDR2 FYNNEI, per germline. V was cut by 6 bases and J by 3 bases, with 26 bases left in between. The CDR3 spans 19 residues. The CDR3 spells CASRPSLVPSVGDTGELFF. The CDR3 DNA reads TGTGCCAGCAGACCTAGTTTGGTACCAAGCGTTGGCGACACCGGGGAGCTGTTTTTT.

This clone was found once. This sequence joins TRBV4-1 and TRBJ2-3; TRBD2 agrees at 13 bases. The CDR3 totals 17 residues. Per germline, CDR1 MGHRA and CDR2 YSYEKL. The ends lost 1 base at V and 3 bases at J; junction bases unmatched: 4. DNA of the CDR3: TGCGCCAGCAGCCAAGGACTAGCGGGGGGACAAACAGATACGCAGTATTTT. It translates to CASSQGLAGGQTDTQYF.

The V call is TRBV18, the J call TRBJ1-2; possible D gene TRBD1, 6 bases. CDR3 size: 14 residues. Per the germline V gene, CDR1 is KGHSH and CDR2 is LQKENI. V lost 3 bases to trimming and J lost 3 bases, with 11 bases between them. CDR3 nucleotides: TGTGCCAGCTCACCTTCCCCAGGGGACTATGGCTACACCTTC. Translated, it gives CASSPSPGDYGYTF.

The chain has TRBV9 and TRBJ1-5; 7 bases align to TRBD1. The CDR3 is made up of 15 amino acids. The germline CDR1 and CDR2 sequences are SGDLS and YYNGEE. With V trimmed by 3 bases and J by 0 bases, 3 bases remained unmatched. CDR3 region: CASSAGTDSNQPQHF. The CDR3 DNA reads as TGTGCCAGCAGCGCCGGGACAGATAGCAATCAGCCCCAGCATTTT. The full variable domain, with the rest looked up from reference TRBV9 and TRBJ1-5, is DSGVTQTPKHLITATGQRVTLRCSPRSGDLSVYWYQQSLDQGLQFLIQYYNGEERAKGNILERFSAQQFPDLHSELNLSSLELGDSALYFCASSAGTDSNQPQHFGDGTRLSIL.

In this sample, this clone turned up once. The J gene is TRBJ1-1, the V gene TRBV18; no definite D call. This CDR3 region has 13 residues. Between the trimmed V and J ends, which lost 4 bases and 6 bases, there was a span of 12 bases. Germline assignment: CDR1 KGHSH and CDR2 LQKENI. The CDR3 here is CASSLTSVSEAFF. Here the CDR3 DNA reads TGTGCCAGCTCACTAACGTCGGTGTCTGAAGCTTTCTTT.

This sequence joins TRBV7-3 and TRBJ2-2, with D possibly TRBD2 on 5 matching bases. Germline CDR1 is SGHTA and CDR2 is FQGTGA. V was shortened by 4 bases and J by 5 bases, with 17 bases between the two germline ends. This CDR3 has 16 amino acids. The CDR3 sequence is CASSSGSRAETGELFF. The CDR3 DNA is TGTGCCAGCAGCTCCGGGTCGAGGGCGGAAACCGGGGAGCTGTTTTTT.

This clone showed up just a few times. CDR3 nucleotides: TGTGCCAGCAGTTACAAACAGGGGACCCAGTACTTC. Translated: CASSYKQGTQYF. The chain is built from TRBV6-6 and TRBJ2-5, with D possibly being TRBD1 (6 bases). From germline, CDR1 is MNHNY and CDR2 SVGAGI (reference sequence). The V end was cut by 2 bases, the J end by 7 bases, with 8 bases between. The CDR3 runs 12 residues.

V gene TRBV9 combines with J gene TRBJ1-1; D gene unclear. Looked up from germline, CDR1 is SGDLS and CDR2 is YYNGEE. The CDR3 is 13 residues long. V lost 8 bases to trimming and J lost 6 bases, with 17 bases between them. CDR3 loop: CASSPWVAAEAFF. For the CDR3, the DNA is TGTGCCAGTAGCCCTTGGGTGGCGGCTGAAGCTTTCTTT.

This chain links TRBV10-3 with TRBJ2-3; D remains ambiguous. The germline V gene has CDR1 ENHRY and CDR2 SYGVKD. The V end was cut by 2 bases, the J end by 1 base, with 7 bases between. The CDR3 is 14 residues long. CDR3 sequence (DNA): TGTGCCATCAGTGAGCCTTCTCGCACAGATACGCAGTATTTT. Translated, it gives CAISEPSRTDTQYF.

The chain couples TRBV7-8 to TRBJ1-5; D not resolved. Between the trimmed V and J ends, which lost 5 bases and 6 bases, there was a span of 17 bases. The CDR3 has 15 residues. Germline loops: CDR1 SGHVS, CDR2 FQNEAQ. The DNA for the CDR3 is TGTGCCAGCAGCGGAGTTCCGGGATCCGTTCAGCCCCAGCATTTT. Protein sequence: CASSGVPGSVQPQHF.

This sequence joins TRBV5-6 and TRBJ1-6; TRBD1 matches at 7 bases. The trim removed 4 bases at V and 7 bases at J, leaving 11 bases unmatched. CDR3 length: 16 amino acids. CDR1 and CDR2 (germline): SGHDT, YYEEEE. Here the CDR3 reads CASSQNSGTENSPLHF. The CDR3 nucleotides read TGTGCCAGCAGCCAAAATTCCGGGACAGAAAATTCACCCCTCCACTTT.

The V call is TRBV5-4, the J call TRBJ2-1; weak D call: TRBD1 (5 bases). Germline values: CDR1 SGHNT, CDR2 YYREEE (reference sequence). The CDR3 has 11 amino acids. Trimming removed 3 bases at V and 10 bases at J, with 8 bases between. CDR3 bases: TGTGCCAGCAGCTCAGGGTACGAGCAGTTCTTC. It translates to CASSSGYEQFF.